Detailed here is one TCR beta chain. These data come from a study of blood T cell repertoires in COVID-19. Original handling: Researchers report that nucleated cell counts were estimated from reference gene primer amplification. The method was immunoSEQ multiplex PCR; TCRdb's version includes in-frame clones alone and lacks a portion of them. V and J calls and clone size are those listed in that table; D and trimming were worked out from the DNA. The sample contains about 300,000 clones, 88% of which appear only once. Looked up from germline, CDR1 is LNHDA and CDR2 is SQIVND (reference sequence). With 7 bases clipped from V and 7 bases from J, the junction kept 5 bases outside the gene matches. The CDR3 runs 13 residues.

The sample taken for sequencing was peripheral blood. The chain combines TRBV19 with TRBJ1-4; 8 positions agree with TRBD1. This receptor was identified in a woman under 40 who had recovered from COVID-19. DNA of the CDR3: TGTGCCAGTACCAGGGGGCGCGGTGAAAAACTGTTTTTT. It codes for CASTRGRGEKLFF.